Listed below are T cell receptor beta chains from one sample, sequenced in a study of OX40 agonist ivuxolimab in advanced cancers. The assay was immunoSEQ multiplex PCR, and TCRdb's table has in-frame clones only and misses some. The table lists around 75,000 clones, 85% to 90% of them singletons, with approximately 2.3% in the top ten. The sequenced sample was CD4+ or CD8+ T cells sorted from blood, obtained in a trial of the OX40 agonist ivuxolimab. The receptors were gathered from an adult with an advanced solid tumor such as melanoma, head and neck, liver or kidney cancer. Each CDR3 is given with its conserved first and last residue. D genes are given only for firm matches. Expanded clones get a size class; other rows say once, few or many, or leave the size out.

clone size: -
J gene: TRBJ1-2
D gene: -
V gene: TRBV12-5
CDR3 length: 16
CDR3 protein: CASGPPDSFGWHGYTF
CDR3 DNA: TGTGCTAGTGGTCCCCCGGACAGCTTCGGCTGGCATGGCTACACCTTC

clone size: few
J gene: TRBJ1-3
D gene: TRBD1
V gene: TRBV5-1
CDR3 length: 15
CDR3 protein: CASSSGQETGNTIYF
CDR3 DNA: TGCGCCAGCAGCTCGGGACAGGAAACGGGAAACACCATATATTTT

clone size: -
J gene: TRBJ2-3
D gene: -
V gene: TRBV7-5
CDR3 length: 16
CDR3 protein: CARSLAPGMGTDTQYF
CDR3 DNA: TGTGCCAGAAGCTTAGCGCCTGGGATGGGCACAGATACGCAGTATTTT

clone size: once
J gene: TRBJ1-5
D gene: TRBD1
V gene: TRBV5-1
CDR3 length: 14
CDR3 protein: CASSPGQFDQPQHF
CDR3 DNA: TGCGCCAGCAGCCCGGGACAGTTTGATCAGCCCCAGCATTTT

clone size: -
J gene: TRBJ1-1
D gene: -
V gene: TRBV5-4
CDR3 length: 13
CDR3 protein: CASSLAAGAEAFF
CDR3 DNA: TGTGCCAGCAGCTTGGCGGCGGGAGCTGAAGCTTTCTTT

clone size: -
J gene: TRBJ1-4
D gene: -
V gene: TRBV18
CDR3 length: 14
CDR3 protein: CASSQGQTNEKLFF
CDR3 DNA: TGTGCCAGCTCACAGGGGCAGACTAATGAAAAACTGTTTTTT

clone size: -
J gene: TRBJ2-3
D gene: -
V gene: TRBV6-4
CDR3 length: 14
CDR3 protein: CASSQGPSTDTQYF
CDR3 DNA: TGTGCCAGCAGTCAGGGGCCTAGCACAGATACGCAGTATTTT

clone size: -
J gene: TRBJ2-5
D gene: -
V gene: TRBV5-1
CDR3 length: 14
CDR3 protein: CASSWGVGTETQYF
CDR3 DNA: TGCGCCAGCAGCTGGGGGGTAGGGACAGAGACCCAGTACTTC

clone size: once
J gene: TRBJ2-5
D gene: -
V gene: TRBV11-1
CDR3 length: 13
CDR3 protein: CASSLRRAETQYF
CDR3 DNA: TGTGCCAGCAGCTTAAGACGAGCAGAGACCCAGTACTTC

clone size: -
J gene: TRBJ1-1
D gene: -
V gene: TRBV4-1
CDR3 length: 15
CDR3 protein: CASGQAVQRHTEAFF
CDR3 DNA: TGCGCCAGCGGCCAAGCAGTACAGCGGCACACTGAAGCTTTCTTT

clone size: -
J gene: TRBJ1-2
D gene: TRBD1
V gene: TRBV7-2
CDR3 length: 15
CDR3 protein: CASSTADRGLNGYTF
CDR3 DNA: TGTGCCAGCAGCACAGCGGACAGGGGCCTGAATGGCTACACCTTC

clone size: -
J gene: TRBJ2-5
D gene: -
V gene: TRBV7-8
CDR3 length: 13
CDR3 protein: CASSLDILETQYF
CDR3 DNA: TGTGCCAGCAGCTTAGACATCCTAGAGACCCAGTACTTC

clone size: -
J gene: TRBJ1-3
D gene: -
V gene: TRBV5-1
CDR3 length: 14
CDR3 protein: CASSLVGIGNTIYF
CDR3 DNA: TGCGCCAGCAGCTTGGTAGGGATCGGAAACACCATATATTTT

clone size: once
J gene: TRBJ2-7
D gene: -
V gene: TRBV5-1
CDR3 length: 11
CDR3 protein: CASSLEGEQYF
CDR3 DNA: TGCGCCAGCAGCTTGGAAGGCGAGCAGTACTTC

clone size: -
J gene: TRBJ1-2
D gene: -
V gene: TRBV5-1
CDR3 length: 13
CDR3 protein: CASSLEGIYGYTF
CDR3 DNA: TGCGCCAGCAGCTTGGAGGGTATCTATGGCTACACCTTC

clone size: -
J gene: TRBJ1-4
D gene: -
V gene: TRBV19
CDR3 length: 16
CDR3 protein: CASSPSSAPTNEKLFF
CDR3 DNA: TGTGCCAGTAGTCCCTCTAGCGCTCCAACTAATGAAAAACTGTTTTTT

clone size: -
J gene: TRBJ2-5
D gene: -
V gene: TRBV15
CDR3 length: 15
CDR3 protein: CATSRDKRGGETQYF
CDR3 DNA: TGTGCCACCAGCAGAGATAAGAGGGGCGGCGAGACCCAGTACTTC

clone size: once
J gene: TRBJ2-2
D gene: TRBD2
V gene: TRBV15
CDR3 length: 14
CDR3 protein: CATSRGGGTGELFF
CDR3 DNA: TGTGCCACCAGCAGAGGGGGGGGCACCGGGGAGCTGTTTTTT

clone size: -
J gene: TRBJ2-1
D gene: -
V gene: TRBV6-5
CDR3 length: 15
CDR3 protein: CASSYPSGLGNEQFF
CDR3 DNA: TGTGCCAGCAGTTACCCATCGGGGTTGGGCAATGAGCAGTTCTTC

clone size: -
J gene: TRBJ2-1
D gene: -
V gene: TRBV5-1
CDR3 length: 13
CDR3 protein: CASDGRRGNEQFF
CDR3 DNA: TGCGCCAGCGACGGAAGAAGGGGAAATGAGCAGTTCTTC

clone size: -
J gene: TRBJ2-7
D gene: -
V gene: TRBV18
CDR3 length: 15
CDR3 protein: CASSPTGNFEREQYF
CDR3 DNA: TGTGCCAGCTCACCCACGGGTAACTTTGAGCGCGAGCAGTACTTC

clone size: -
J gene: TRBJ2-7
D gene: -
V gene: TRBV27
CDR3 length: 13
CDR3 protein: CASGLNGMNEQYF
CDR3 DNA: TGTGCCAGCGGACTTAACGGGATGAACGAGCAGTACTTC

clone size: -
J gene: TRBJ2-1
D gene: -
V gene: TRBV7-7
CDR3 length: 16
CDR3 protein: CASSGIRGAAYNEQFF
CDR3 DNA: TGTGCTAGCAGCGGGATAAGGGGGGCGGCCTACAATGAGCAGTTCTTC

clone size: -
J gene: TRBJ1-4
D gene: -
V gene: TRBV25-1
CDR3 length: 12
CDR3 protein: CATGGFVEKLFF
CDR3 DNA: TGTGCCACCGGGGGATTCGTAGAAAAACTGTTTTTT

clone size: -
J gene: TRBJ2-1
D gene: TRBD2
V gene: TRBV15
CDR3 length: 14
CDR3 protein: CATKSGRTYNEQFF
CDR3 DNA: TGTGCCACCAAGAGCGGGAGGACCTACAATGAGCAGTTCTTC

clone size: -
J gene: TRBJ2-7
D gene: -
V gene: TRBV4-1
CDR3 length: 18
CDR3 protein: CASSQDWYAGFVSYEQYF
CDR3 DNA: TGCGCCAGCAGCCAAGATTGGTACGCAGGATTTGTCTCCTACGAGCAGTACTTC

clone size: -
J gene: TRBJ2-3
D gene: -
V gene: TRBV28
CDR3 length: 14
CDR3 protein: CASHGLIHTDTQYF
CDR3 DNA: TGTGCCAGCCACGGACTTATTCACACAGATACGCAGTATTTT

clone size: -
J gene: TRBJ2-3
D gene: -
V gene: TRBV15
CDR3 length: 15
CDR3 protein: CATSRAGHTTDTQYF
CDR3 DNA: TGTGCCACCAGCAGGGCGGGACACACCACAGATACGCAGTATTTT

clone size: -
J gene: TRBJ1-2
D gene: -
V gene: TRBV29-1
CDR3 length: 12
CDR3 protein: CSVEVETAGYTF
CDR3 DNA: TGCAGCGTTGAAGTAGAAACGGCAGGCTACACCTTC

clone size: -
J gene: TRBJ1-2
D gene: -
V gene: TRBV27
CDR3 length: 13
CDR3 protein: CASSSQQNYGYTF
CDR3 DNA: TGTGCCAGCAGTTCGCAACAGAACTATGGCTACACCTTC

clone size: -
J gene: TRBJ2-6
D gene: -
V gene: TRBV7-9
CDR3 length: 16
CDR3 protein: CASSTATSFGANVLTF
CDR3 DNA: TGTGCCAGCAGCACCGCCACTAGCTTTGGGGCCAACGTCCTGACTTTC

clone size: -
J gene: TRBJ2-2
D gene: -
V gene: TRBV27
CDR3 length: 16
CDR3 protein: CASSWWGRMNTGELFF
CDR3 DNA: TGTGCCAGCAGTTGGTGGGGACGGATGAACACCGGGGAGCTGTTTTTT

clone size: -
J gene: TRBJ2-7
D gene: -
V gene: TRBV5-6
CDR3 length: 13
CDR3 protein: CASSLQGTYEQYF
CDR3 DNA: TGTGCCAGCAGTCTACAGGGAACCTACGAGCAGTACTTC

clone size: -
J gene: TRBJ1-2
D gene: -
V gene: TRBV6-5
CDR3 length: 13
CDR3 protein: CASSSGNNYGYTF
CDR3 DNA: TGTGCCAGCAGCAGCGGTAACAACTATGGCTACACCTTC

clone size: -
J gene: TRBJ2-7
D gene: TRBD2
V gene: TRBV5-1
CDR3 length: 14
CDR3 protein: CASSQLAIPYEQYF
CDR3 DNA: TGCGCCAGCAGCCAACTAGCGATACCCTACGAGCAGTACTTC

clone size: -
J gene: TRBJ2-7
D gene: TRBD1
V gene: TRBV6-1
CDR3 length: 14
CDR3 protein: CASKLDRDSYEQYF
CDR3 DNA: TGTGCCAGCAAGCTAGACAGGGATTCCTACGAGCAGTACTTC

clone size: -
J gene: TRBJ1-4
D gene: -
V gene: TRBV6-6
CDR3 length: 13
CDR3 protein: CASSTQGNEKLFF
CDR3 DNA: TGTGCCAGCAGTACCCAGGGTAATGAAAAACTGTTTTTT

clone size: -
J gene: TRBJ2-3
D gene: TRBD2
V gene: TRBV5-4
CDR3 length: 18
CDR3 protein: CASSLEPSGGPLTDTQYF
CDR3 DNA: TGTGCCAGCAGCTTGGAACCTAGCGGGGGCCCCCTCACAGATACGCAGTATTTT

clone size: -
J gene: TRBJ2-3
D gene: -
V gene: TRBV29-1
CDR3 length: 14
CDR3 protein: CSVEWLEGTDTQYF
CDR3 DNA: TGCAGCGTTGAATGGCTAGAGGGCACAGATACGCAGTATTTT

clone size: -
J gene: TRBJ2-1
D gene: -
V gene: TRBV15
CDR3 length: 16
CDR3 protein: CATLTSSKGEWDEQFF
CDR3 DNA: TGTGCCACCCTAACCTCGAGTAAGGGGGAGTGGGATGAGCAGTTCTTC

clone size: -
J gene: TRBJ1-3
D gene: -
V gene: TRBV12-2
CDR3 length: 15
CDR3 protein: CASRSTGGFGNTIYF
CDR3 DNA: TGTGCAAGTCGGTCGACAGGGGGCTTCGGAAACACCATATATTTT

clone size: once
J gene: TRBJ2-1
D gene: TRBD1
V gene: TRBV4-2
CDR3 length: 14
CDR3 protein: CASSQGQGSNEQFF
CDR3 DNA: TGTGCCAGCAGCCAAGGACAGGGATCCAATGAGCAGTTCTTC

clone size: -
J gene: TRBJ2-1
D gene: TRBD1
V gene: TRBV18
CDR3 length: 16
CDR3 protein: CASSPIGTVIYNEQFF
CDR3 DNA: TGTGCCAGCTCACCCATCGGGACAGTCATCTACAATGAGCAGTTCTTC

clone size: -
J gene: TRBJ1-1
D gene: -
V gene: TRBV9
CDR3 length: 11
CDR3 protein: CASSVVDEAFF
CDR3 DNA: TGTGCCAGCAGCGTAGTGGATGAAGCTTTCTTT

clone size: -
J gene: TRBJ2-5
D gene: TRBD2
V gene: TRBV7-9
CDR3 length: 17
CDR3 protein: CASSPGLAGGPDETQYF
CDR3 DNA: TGTGCCAGCAGCCCGGGACTAGCGGGGGGGCCCGATGAGACCCAGTACTTC

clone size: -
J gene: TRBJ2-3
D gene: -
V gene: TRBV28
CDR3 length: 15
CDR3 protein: CASRPLGGGTDTQYF
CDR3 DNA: TGTGCCAGCAGGCCCCTTGGTGGCGGCACAGATACGCAGTATTTT

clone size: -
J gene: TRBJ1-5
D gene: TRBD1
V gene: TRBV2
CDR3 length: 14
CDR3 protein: CASTLTGGNQPQHF
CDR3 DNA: TGTGCCAGCACGCTGACAGGGGGCAATCAGCCCCAGCATTTT

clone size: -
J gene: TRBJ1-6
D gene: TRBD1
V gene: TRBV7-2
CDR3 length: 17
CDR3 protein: CASNPTLGTGSNSPLHF
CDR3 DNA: TGTGCCAGCAACCCCACCTTAGGGACAGGGAGTAATTCACCCCTCCACTTT

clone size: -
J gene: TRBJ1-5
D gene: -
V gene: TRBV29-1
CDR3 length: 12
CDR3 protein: CSVQQSNQPQHF
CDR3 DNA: TGCAGCGTCCAACAATCCAATCAGCCCCAGCATTTT

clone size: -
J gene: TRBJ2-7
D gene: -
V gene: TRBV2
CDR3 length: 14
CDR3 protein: CASSVERGPYEQYF
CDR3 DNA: TGTGCCAGCAGTGTGGAACGGGGGCCCTACGAGCAGTACTTC

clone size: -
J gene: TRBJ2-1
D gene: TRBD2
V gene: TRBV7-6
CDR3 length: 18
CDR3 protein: CASSLEQGRTSAHNEQFF
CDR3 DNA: TGTGCCAGCAGCTTAGAACAGGGGCGGACTAGCGCCCACAATGAGCAGTTCTTC

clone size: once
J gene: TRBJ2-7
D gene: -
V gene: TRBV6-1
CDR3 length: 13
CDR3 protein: CASSEAPLDEQYF
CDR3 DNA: TGTGCCAGCAGTGAAGCACCACTCGACGAGCAGTACTTC

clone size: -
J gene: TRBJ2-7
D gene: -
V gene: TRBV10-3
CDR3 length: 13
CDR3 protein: CAIREGEGYEQYF
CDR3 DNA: TGTGCCATCAGGGAAGGGGAAGGGTACGAGCAGTACTTC

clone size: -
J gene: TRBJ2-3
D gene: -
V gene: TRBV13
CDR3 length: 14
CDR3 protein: CASSPGPHTDTQYF
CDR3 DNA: TGTGCCAGCAGCCCCGGGCCACACACAGATACGCAGTATTTT